This T cell receptor beta chain came from a study of blood T cells in healthy people across ages. V dropped 5 bases and J dropped 6; count of bases not matched to a gene: 6. Germline V gene data show CDR1 as SGHTA and CDR2 as FQGNSA. The CDR3 consists of 14 residues. A second roughly 7 to 12 cycle PCR used barcoded and J-beta primers. Every cDNA was tagged by a template-switch adaptor with 12 random nucleotides. A minimum of 2.5 million CDR3-containing paired-end reads was obtained for each sample. TCRdb passed the 5' RACE reads through MiXCR, listing each CDR3 protein once. Seen here are about 970,000 distinct CDR3 sequences, around 54% observed once, and the top ten hold about a fifth. Approximately 9.4 milliliters was the volume of peripheral blood drawn from each donor. Extraction yielded at least 6 micrograms of total RNA per sample.

The chain recombines TRBV7-2 with TRBJ2-1; 8 positions agree with TRBD2. Sequencing was performed on blood. This receptor was taken from an older woman in good health. This CDR3 reads CASSTSAGVNEQFF. The CDR3 coding sequence is TGTGCCAGCAGCACGTCAGCGGGAGTCAATGAGCAGTTCTTC.